These 10 T cell receptor beta chains originate from one sample sequenced in a study of blood T cell repertoires in COVID-19. TCRdb keeps only in-frame clones here, not all; method: immunoSEQ multiplex PCR. Of 250,000 to 350,000 clones listed, 75% to 90% are singletons. The material sequenced was peripheral blood. These receptors were obtained from a woman aged 40-49 years who had recovered from COVID-19.

The gene calls are TRBV27 and TRBJ2-5; perhaps TRBD1 as D (6 bases). V gave up 5 bases and J gave up 5 bases, with 15 bases separating them. From germline, CDR1 is MNHEY and CDR2 SMNVEV (reference sequence). This CDR3 has 14 amino acids. The CDR3 loop reads CASSLAGAGETQYF. CDR3 in DNA: TGTGCCAGCAGTCTTGCAGGGGCCGGGGAGACCCAGTACTTC.

This chain joins TRBV3-1 (or the pseudogene TRBV3-2) and TRBJ2-5; 7 bases match TRBD2. The CDR3 spans 15 residues. Germline V gene lookup returns CDR1 LGHDT and CDR2 YNNKEL (reference sequence). The J segment lost 2 bases and the V segment lost 3 bases, leaving 6 bases of the junction unmatched. For the CDR3, the DNA is TGTGCCAGCAGCCACCGATTACTAGCGCAAGAGACCCAGTACTTC. This gives the protein CASSHRLLAQETQYF.

CDR3 protein: CASSVGQDTDTQYF. CDR3 bases: TGTGCCAGCAGCGTAGGCCAGGACACAGATACGCAGTATTTT. The chain carries TRBV9 and TRBJ2-3; the D is unclear. Germline V gene lookup returns CDR1 SGDLS and CDR2 YYNGEE. The V end was cut by 0 bases, the J end by 2 bases, with 7 bases between. The CDR3 is 14 residues long. The variable domain in full, completed from reference TRBV9 and TRBJ2-3, reads DSGVTQTPKHLITATGQRVTLRCSPRSGDLSVYWYQQSLDQGLQFLIQYYNGEERAKGNILERFSAQQFPDLHSELNLSSLELGDSALYFCASSVGQDTDTQYFGPGTRLTVL.

The chain combines TRBV4-1 with TRBJ2-7; 7 positions match TRBD1. Germline assignment: CDR1 MGHRA and CDR2 YSYEKL. V shed 4 bases, J shed 3 bases, and the junction held 3 bases outside the gene matches. The CDR3 length is 13 residues. CDR3 loop: CASSRQGSYEQYF. The CDR3 DNA follows: TGCGCCAGCAGCCGACAGGGTAGCTACGAGCAGTACTTC.

Note on this clone: The junction departs from germline at one end; a sequencing error may be responsible. The chain is built from TRBV3-1 (or the pseudogene TRBV3-2) and TRBJ1-4; no clear D. The CDR3 extends over 14 amino acids. The germline V gene encodes CDR1 LGHDT and CDR2 YNNKEL (reference sequence). The CDR3 spells CASSQGFRSEKLFF. Written as DNA, the CDR3 is TGTGCCAGCAGTCAAGGTTTTCGTAGTGAAAAACTGTTTTTT.

The chain recombines TRBV15 with TRBJ1-2; D might be TRBD1 (5 bases). The V gene's germline CDR1 is LNHNV and CDR2 YYDKDF (reference sequence). The CDR3 extends over 13 amino acids. V was trimmed by 1 base and J by 5 bases, leaving 8 bases between them. The chain's CDR3 is CATSRAGQYGYTF. The CDR3 nucleotides are TGTGCCACCAGCAGAGCCGGACAATATGGCTACACCTTC. Full variable domain (remainder filled in from reference TRBV15 and TRBJ1-2): DAMVIQNPRYQVTQFGKPVTLSCSQTLNHNVMYWYQQKSSQAPKLLFHYYDKDFNNEADTPDNFQSRRPNTSFCFLDIRSPGLGDTAMYLCATSRAGQYGYTFGSGTRLTVV.

Comment on this clone: The sample holds other DNA sequences that translate to the same CDR3. The V gene is TRBV18, the J gene TRBJ2-2, with 11 bases matching TRBD2. CDR1 and CDR2 from the germline V gene are KGHSH and LQKENI. The CDR3 spans 17 residues. The J segment lost 5 bases and the V segment lost 3 bases, leaving 8 bases of the junction unmatched. The CDR3 sequence: CASSPPGLAGGTGELFF. CDR3 DNA sequence: TGTGCCAGCTCACCGCCAGGGCTAGCGGGAGGAACCGGGGAGCTGTTTTTT.

The chain joins TRBV5-1 to TRBJ2-3; TRBD2 agrees at 13 bases. From germline, CDR1 is SGHRS and CDR2 YFSETQ. The CDR3 is 17 amino acids. After removal of 4 bases from V and 0 bases from J, the junction contained 5 bases not matched to a gene. Written as DNA, the CDR3 is TGCGCCAGCAGCACAGGACTAGCGGGGGCTAGCACAGATACGCAGTATTTT. It encodes CASSTGLAGASTDTQYF.

The chain joins TRBV3-1 (or the pseudogene TRBV3-2) to TRBJ1-3, with D tentatively TRBD1 (6 bases). Germline-derived CDR1 and CDR2 are LGHDT and YNNKEL (reference sequence). There are 16 residues in the CDR3. V dropped 0 bases and J dropped 4 bases, with 13 bases sitting between them. The CDR3 DNA follows: TGTGCCAGCAGCCAAGAACCGGGGACACTAGGAAACACCATATATTTT. Its protein product is CASSQEPGTLGNTIYF.

This chain joins TRBV19 and TRBJ2-1; no clear D gene. The CDR3 is made up of 11 amino acids. The germline V gene has CDR1 LNHDA and CDR2 SQIVND (reference sequence). The V gene lost 4 bases and the J gene lost 10 bases, with 8 bases spanning the gap. The CDR3 DNA is TGTGCCAGTAGTAGGTACGGGGAGCAGTTCTTC. Its translation: CASSRYGEQFF.